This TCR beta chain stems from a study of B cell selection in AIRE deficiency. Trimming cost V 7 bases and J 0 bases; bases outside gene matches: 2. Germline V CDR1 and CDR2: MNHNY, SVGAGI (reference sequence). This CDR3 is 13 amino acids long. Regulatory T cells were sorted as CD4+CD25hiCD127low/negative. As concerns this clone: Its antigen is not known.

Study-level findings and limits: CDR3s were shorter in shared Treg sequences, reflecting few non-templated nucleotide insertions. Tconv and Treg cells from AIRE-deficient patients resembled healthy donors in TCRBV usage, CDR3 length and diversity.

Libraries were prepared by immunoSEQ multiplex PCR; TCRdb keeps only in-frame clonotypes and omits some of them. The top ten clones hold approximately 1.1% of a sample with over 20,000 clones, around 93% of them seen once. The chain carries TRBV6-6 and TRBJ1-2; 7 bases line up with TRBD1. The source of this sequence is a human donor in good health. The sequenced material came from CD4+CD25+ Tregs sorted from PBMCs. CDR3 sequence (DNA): TGTGCCAGCACCGACAGGGCTAACTATGGCTACACCTTC. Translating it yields CASTDRANYGYTF.